A single sample gave rise to the 12 T cell receptor beta chains below, sequenced in a study of vaccination and CD4 T cells after COVID-19 (dated by TCRdb to between 2021 and 2024). Their specific antigens are unknown. The library relied on PCR. Sequencing was performed on an Illumina iSeq 100. DNA from cultured CD4+ T cells underwent TCR sequencing with the Oncomine TCR Beta short-read assay at the Johns Hopkins FTIC core. Using fastp at Q25 and MiXCR, TCRdb reprocessed the public reads and kept productive beta chains. Rows with one shared CDR3 protein collapse into an entry with the most common genes and DNA. For this sample there are 11,000 or so distinct CDR3 sequences; around 40% appear just once. Roughly 6.9% of the sample belongs to the ten largest clones. In the paper's terms, the treatment or condition label means: approximately nine-day PBMC culture with coronavirus spike peptide pools or control peptides (ViraFEST assay).

Sequencing used CD4+ T cells from blood, cultured in vitro. These receptors all stem from a human donor who had recovered from COVID-19.

This clonotype was detected a few times. The chain employs TRBV20-1 and TRBJ1-5; D might be TRBD1 (6 bases). This CDR3 is built from 15 residues. Trimming pared 5 bases from V and 1 base from J, leaving 15 bases between. Germline CDR1 and CDR2: DFQATT and SNEGSKA (reference sequence). CDR3 loop: CSASEGVRSNQPQHF. CDR3 nucleotide sequence: TGCAGTGCTTCCGAGGGGGTTCGGAGCAATCAGCCCCAGCATTTT.

This clonotype was found a few times. This chain links TRBV7-2 with TRBJ2-7; TRBD2 might be the D (6 bases). Looked up from germline, CDR1 is SGHTA and CDR2 is FQGNSA. The V and J ends lost 1 base and 3 bases respectively, with 7 bases between them. The CDR3 runs to 13 residues. The CDR3 DNA follows: TGTGCCAGCAGCTTAGGAGCGGGCTACGAGCAGTACTTC. It encodes CASSLGAGYEQYF.

This clonotype came up a few times. The rearrangement links TRBV27 to TRBJ1-2; 7 bases match TRBD1. Trimming took 0 bases from V and 5 from J; bases not matched to a gene: 9. This CDR3 spans 16 amino acids. CDR1 is MNHEY, CDR2 SMNVEV, per germline (reference sequence). The CDR3 is CASSLSNPGRGYGYTF. The CDR3 DNA is TGTGCCAGCAGTTTATCGAATCCGGGCAGGGGGTATGGCTACACCTTC.

This clonotype came up a few times. The J gene is TRBJ1-1, the V gene TRBV12-3 or TRBV12-4, with a possible D match to TRBD1 (5 bases). Trimming took off 5 bases at V and 11 bases at J, with 15 bases between the two ends. The CDR3 loop spans 12 amino acids. CDR3 sequence reads: CASSPRQSPAFF. The CDR3 nucleotides are TGTGCCAGCAGTCCGCGACAGTCGCCCGCTTTCTTT.

This chain links TRBV4-1 with TRBJ2-6; D remains unclear. The ends were cut back, 2 bases at V and 2 bases at J, with 19 bases in the middle. The V gene's germline CDR1 is MGHRA and CDR2 YSYEKL. The CDR3 sequence is 19 residues long. CDR3 in DNA: TGCGCCAGCAGCCAAATAGGGCTGCAGGATCGGACTGGGGCCAACGTCCTGACTTTC. It translates to CASSQIGLQDRTGANVLTF.

Worth noting for this clonotype: As the CDR3 is not closed by the conserved phenylalanine or tryptophan, this likely results from a read error. DNA of the CDR3: TGCAGTGCTAGAGAGGGAAGCGATGGCTACACCTAC. Translating it yields CSAREGSDGYTY. V usage is TRBV20-1 and J usage is TRBJ1-2; D is unresolved. With 0 bases removed from V and 6 bases from J, the gap between germline ends came to 8 bases. Germline V gene lookup returns CDR1 DFQATT and CDR2 SNEGSKA (reference sequence). There are 12 residues in the CDR3.

This clonotype ranks as medium-sized. The rearrangement uses TRBV20-1 and TRBJ1-5, with D unclear. CDR3 size: 15 residues. Germline assignment: CDR1 DFQATT and CDR2 SNEGSKA (reference sequence). Trimming shortened V by 1 base and J by 1 base, and 11 bases separated the two germline ends. CDR3 region: CSARVGLGSNQPQHF. The CDR3 DNA follows: TGCAGTGCTAGAGTAGGATTGGGGAGCAATCAGCCCCAGCATTTT.

The chain uses TRBV4-3 and TRBJ1-3; D might be TRBD1 (6 bases). V was cut by 0 bases and J by 1 base, with 13 bases left in between. The germline gives CDR1 LGHNA, CDR2 YSLEER. The CDR3 runs to 17 residues. Written as DNA, the CDR3 is TGCGCCAGCAGCCAAGACTATCCGACAGGTTCTGGAAACACCATATATTTT. Amino acids: CASSQDYPTGSGNTIYF.

The chain is built from TRBV5-5 and TRBJ1-6; D uncertain. V was clipped by 5 bases and J by 5 bases, with 8 bases between them. Germline loops: CDR1 SGHKS, CDR2 YYEKEE (reference sequence). The CDR3 extends over 13 amino acids. The CDR3 DNA sequence: TGTGCCAGCAGTTTGATGGATAATTCACCCCTCCACTTT. Its protein is CASSLMDNSPLHF.

The chain recombines TRBV30 with TRBJ2-7; no definite D call. Between the trimmed V and J ends, which lost 2 bases and 0 bases, there was a span of 5 bases. The CDR3 is 12 residues long. The germline V gene encodes CDR1 GTSNPN and CDR2 SVGIG (reference sequence). The CDR3 region is CAWSLPSYEQYF. The CDR3 coding sequence is TGTGCCTGGAGTCTCCCCTCCTACGAGCAGTACTTC.

The rearrangement links TRBV7-6 to TRBJ1-2; D gene uncertain. This CDR3 contains 13 residues. The V end lost 1 base, the J end lost 2 bases, and 5 bases lay between the germline ends. Germline V gives CDR1 SGHVS, CDR2 FNYEAQ. Here the CDR3 reads CASSLGVNYGYTF. CDR3 coding DNA: TGTGCCAGCAGCTTAGGTGTAAACTATGGCTACACCTTC.

The rearrangement joins TRBV6-1 to TRBJ1-1; D may be TRBD1 (5 bases). Germline-derived CDR1 and CDR2 are MNHNS and SASEGT. V was clipped by 5 bases and J by 10 bases, with 11 bases between them. This CDR3 comprises 11 residues. DNA for the CDR3: TGTGCCAGCAGTAGCGGGGGACCAGCTTTCTTT. Protein sequence: CASSSGGPAFF.